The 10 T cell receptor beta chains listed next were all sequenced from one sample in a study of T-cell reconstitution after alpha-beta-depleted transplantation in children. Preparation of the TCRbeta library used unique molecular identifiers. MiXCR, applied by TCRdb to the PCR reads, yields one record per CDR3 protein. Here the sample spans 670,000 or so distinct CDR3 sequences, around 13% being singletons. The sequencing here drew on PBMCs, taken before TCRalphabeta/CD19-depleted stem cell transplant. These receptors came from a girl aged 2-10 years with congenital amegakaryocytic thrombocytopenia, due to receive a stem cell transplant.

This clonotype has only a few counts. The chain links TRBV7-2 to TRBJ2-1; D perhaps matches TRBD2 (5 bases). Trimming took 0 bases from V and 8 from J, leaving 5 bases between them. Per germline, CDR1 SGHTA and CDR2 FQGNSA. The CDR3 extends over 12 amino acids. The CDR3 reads CASSLASDEQFF. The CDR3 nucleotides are TGTGCCAGCAGCTTAGCTAGCGATGAGCAGTTCTTC. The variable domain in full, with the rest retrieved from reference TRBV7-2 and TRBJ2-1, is GAGVSQSPSNKVTEKGKDVELRCDPISGHTALYWYRQSLGQGLEFLIYFQGNSAPDKSGLPSDRFSAERTGGSVSTLTIQRTQQEDSAVYLCASSLASDEQFFGPGTRLTVL.

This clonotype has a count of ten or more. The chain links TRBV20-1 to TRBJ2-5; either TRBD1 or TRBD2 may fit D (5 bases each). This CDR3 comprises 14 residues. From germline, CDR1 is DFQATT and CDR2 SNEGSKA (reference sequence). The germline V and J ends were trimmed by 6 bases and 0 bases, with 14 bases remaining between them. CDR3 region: CSATPGRDQETQYF. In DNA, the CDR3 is TGCAGTGCAACCCCAGGGCGGGACCAAGAGACCCAGTACTTC.

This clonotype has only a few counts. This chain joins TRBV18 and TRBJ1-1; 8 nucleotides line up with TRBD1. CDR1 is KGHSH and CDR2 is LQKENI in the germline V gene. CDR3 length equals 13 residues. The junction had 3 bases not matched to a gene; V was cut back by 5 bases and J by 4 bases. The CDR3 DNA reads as TGTGCCAGCTCATCAGGACAGGGCACTGAAGCTTTCTTT. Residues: CASSSGQGTEAFF. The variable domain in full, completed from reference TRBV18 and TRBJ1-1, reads NAGVMQNPRHLVRRRGQEARLRCSPMKGHSHVYWYRQLPEEGLKFMVYLQKENIIDESGMPKERFSAEFPKEGPSILRIQQVVRGDSAAYFCASSSGQGTEAFFGQGTRLTVV.

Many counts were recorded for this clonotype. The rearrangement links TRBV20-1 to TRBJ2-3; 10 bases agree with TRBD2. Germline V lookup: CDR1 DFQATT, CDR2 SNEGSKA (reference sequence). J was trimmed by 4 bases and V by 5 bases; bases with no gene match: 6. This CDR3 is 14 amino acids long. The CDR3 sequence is CSAAGTSVADTQYF. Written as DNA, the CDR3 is TGCAGTGCTGCCGGGACTAGCGTTGCAGATACGCAGTATTTT.

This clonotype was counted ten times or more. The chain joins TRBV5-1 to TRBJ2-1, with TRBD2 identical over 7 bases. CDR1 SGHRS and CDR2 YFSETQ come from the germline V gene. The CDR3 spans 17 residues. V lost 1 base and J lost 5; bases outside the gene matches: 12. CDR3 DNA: TGCGCCAGCAGCTTGTTGTCTAGCGGAGAATCTAACAATGAGCAGTTCTTC. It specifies CASSLLSSGESNNEQFF.

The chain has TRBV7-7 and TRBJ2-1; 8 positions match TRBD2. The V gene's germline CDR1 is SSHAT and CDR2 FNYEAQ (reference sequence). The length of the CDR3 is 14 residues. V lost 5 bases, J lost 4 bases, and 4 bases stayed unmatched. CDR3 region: CASSRGGVYNEQFF. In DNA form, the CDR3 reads TGTGCCAGCAGCCGGGGGGGGGTATACAATGAGCAGTTCTTC.

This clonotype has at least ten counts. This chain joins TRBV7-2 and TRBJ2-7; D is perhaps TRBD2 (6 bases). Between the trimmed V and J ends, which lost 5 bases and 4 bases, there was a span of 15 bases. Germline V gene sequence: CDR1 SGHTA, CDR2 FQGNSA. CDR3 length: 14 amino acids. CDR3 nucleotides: TGTGCCAGCAGCCGGTGGGACTGGGAATACGAGCAGTACTTC. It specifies CASSRWDWEYEQYF.

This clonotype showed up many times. The CDR3 loop reads CASSPLAGDEQFF. CDR3 bases: TGTGCCAGCTCGCCCCTAGCGGGAGATGAGCAGTTCTTC. The J gene is TRBJ2-1, the V gene TRBV18; 10 nucleotides agree with TRBD2. The ends lost 6 bases at V and 8 bases at J; junction bases unmatched: 4. The CDR3 is made up of 13 amino acids. Germline V gene sequence: CDR1 KGHSH, CDR2 LQKENI.

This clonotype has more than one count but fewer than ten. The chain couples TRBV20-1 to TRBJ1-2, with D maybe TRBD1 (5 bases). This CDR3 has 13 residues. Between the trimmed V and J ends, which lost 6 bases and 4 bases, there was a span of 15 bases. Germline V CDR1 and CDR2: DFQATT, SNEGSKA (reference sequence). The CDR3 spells CSAREVGAYGYTF. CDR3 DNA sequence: TGCAGTGCCAGGGAGGTAGGGGCCTATGGCTACACCTTC.

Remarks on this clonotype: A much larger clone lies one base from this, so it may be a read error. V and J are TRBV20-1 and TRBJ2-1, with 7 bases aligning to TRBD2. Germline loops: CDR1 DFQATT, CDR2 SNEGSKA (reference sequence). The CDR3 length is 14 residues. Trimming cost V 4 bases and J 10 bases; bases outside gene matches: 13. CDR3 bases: TGCAGTGCTACAGCACTGGGCGGGAGCAGGGAGCAGTTCTTC. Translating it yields CSATALGGSREQFF.